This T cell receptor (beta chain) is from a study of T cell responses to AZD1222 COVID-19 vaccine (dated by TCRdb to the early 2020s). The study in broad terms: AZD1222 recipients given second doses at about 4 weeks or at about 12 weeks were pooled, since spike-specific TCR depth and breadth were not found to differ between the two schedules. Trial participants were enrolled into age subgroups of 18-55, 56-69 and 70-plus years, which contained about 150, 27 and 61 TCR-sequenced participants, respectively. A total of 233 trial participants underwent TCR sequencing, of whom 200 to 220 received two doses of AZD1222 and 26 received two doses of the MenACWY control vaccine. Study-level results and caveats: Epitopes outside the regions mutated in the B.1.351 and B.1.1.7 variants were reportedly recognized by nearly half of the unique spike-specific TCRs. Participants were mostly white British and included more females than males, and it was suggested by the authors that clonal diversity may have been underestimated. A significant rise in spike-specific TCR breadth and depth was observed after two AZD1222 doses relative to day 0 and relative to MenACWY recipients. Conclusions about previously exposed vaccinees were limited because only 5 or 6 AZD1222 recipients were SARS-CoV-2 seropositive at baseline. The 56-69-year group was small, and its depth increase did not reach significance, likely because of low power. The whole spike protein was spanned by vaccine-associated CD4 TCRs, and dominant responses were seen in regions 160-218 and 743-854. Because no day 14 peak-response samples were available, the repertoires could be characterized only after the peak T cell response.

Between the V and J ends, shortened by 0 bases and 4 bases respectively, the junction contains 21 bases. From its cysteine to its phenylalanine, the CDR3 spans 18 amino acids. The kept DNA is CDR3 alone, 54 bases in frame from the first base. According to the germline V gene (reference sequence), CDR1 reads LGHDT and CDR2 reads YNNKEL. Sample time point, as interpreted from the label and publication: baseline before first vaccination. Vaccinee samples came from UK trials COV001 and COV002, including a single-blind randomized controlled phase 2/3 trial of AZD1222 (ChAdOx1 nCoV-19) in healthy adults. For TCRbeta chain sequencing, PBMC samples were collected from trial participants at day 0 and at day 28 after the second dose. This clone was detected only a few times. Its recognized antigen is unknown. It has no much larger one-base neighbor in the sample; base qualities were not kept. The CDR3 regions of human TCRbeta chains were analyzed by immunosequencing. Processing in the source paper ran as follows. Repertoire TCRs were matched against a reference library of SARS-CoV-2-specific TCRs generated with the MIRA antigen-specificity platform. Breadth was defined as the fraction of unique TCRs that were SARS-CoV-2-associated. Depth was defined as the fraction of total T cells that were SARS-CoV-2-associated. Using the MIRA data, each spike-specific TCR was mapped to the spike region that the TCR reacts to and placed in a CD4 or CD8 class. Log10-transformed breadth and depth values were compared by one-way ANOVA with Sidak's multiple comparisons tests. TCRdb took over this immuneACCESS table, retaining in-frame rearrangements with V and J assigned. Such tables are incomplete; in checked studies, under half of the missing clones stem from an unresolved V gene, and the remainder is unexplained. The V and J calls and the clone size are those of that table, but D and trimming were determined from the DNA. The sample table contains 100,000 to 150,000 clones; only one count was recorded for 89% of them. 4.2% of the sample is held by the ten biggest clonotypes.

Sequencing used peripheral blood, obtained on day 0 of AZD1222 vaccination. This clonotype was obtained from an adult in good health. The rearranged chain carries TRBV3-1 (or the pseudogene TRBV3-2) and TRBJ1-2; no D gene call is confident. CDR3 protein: CASSQEIYQTPIGYGYTF. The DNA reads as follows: TGTGCCAGCAGCCAAGAGATCTATCAGACCCCAATAGGCTATGGCTACACCTTC.